Described below is a single T cell receptor beta chain sequence and its context. Its specificity is not known. The multiple sclerosis control cohort comprised treatment-naive individuals presenting with stable or active relapsing-remitting disease. Purification of the CD8+ and CD4+ T cells relied on negative isolation, and TEMRA cells underwent FACS enrichment. The CDR3 has 14 amino acids. Germline V lookup: CDR1 SNHLY, CDR2 FYNNEI. V lost 1 base to trimming and J lost 4 bases, with 8 bases between them. This specimen comes from a study of CD8 T cells in Susac syndrome. A quantity of about 0.5 to 1 ug RNA underwent reverse transcription using random hexamers. With immunoSEQ multiplex PCR, TCR beta CDR3 was amplified across 54 Vbeta and 13 Jbeta. TCRdb used MiXCR to reprocess the immunoSEQ multiplex PCR reads, holding one entry per CDR3 protein. The sample includes roughly 200,000 distinct CDR3 sequences, roughly 94% of them seen just once.

Study results and caveats: In its TCR sequencing and HLA analysis, the study acknowledged that the number of individuals was relatively small.

The V gene is TRBV2, the J gene TRBJ1-5, with D hard to call. Sequences were obtained from CD4+ T cells from PBMCs. This clonotype was sampled from a human donor with multiple sclerosis. This CDR3 reads CASSEGRGNQPQHF. The CDR3 DNA sequence: TGTGCCAGCAGTGAAGGACGGGGTAATCAGCCCCAGCATTTT.